One and the same sample provided the 10 T cell receptor beta chains below, sequenced in a study of blood T cell repertoires in COVID-19. Sequencing used immunoSEQ multiplex PCR; TCRdb keeps in-frame clones, though not all of them. The profile shows approximately 220,000 clones, around 87% of them singletons. The source material was peripheral blood. All receptors derive from a man in his sixties with acute or convalescent COVID-19.

This rearrangement joins TRBV7-2 to TRBJ1-1; D is perhaps TRBD1 (5 bases). This CDR3 comprises 16 residues. Germline loops: CDR1 SGHTA, CDR2 FQGNSA. V was clipped by 5 bases and J by 1 base, with 17 bases between them. The CDR3 loop reads CASSPRRGRTNTEAFF. The CDR3 nucleotides are TGTGCCAGCAGCCCCCGGAGGGGCCGGACGAACACTGAAGCTTTCTTT.

This clone came up a few times. This chain connects TRBV6-6 to TRBJ1-5; D gene ambiguous. Germline CDR1 is MNHNY and CDR2 is SVGAGI (reference sequence). The CDR3 sequence is 12 residues long. Deletions cut 0 bases from V and 10 bases from J, with 7 bases between. In nucleotides, the CDR3 is TGTGCCAGCAGTTACTCTGGAGAACCCCAGCATTTT. This encodes CASSYSGEPQHF.

The rearrangement joins TRBV6-6 to TRBJ2-5, with TRBD2 identical over 15 bases. This CDR3 is built from 16 residues. With V trimmed by 4 bases and J by 5 bases, 5 bases remained unmatched. The germline V gene has CDR1 MNHNY and CDR2 SVGAGI (reference sequence). DNA of the CDR3: TGTGCCAGCAGTTTAACCGGACTAGCGGGGGGGGAGACCCAGTACTTC. Its translation is CASSLTGLAGGETQYF.

The chain links TRBV2 to TRBJ2-7; D is possibly TRBD2 (6 bases). Germline V gene lookup returns CDR1 SNHLY and CDR2 FYNNEI. Trimming removed 6 bases from V and 0 bases from J, with 15 bases in between. The length of the CDR3 is 15 residues. The CDR3 sequence: CASRFEEGRSYEQYF. In DNA form, the CDR3 reads TGTGCCAGCAGATTTGAGGAGGGACGCTCCTACGAGCAGTACTTC.

V usage is TRBV18 and J usage is TRBJ1-6, with D unresolved. The CDR3 is 14 amino acids. With 1 base removed from V and 9 bases from J, the gap between germline ends came to 10 bases. CDR1 is KGHSH and CDR2 is LQKENI in the germline V gene. The chain's CDR3 is CASSPRTDGSPLHF. The CDR3 region has the DNA TGTGCCAGCTCACCACGCACTGATGGTTCACCCCTCCACTTT.

V gene TRBV29-1 combines with J gene TRBJ1-1; the D is unclear. The CDR3 is made up of 12 amino acids. Germline assignment: CDR1 SQVTM and CDR2 ANQGSEA. The ends were cut back, 0 bases at V and 4 bases at J, with 6 bases in the middle. The CDR3 DNA reads TGCAGCGTTGAAGATCTAGTCACTGAAGCTTTCTTT. Translated, it gives CSVEDLVTEAFF.

V gene TRBV27 combines with J gene TRBJ2-7; TRBD2 aligns across 9 bases. The CDR3 extends over 14 amino acids. V lost 4 bases and J lost 12; bases outside the gene matches: 13. Germline values: CDR1 MNHEY, CDR2 SMNVEV (reference sequence). The DNA of the CDR3 is TGTGCCAGCAGTTACTCTAGCGGGGCCCGTATTAGGTACTTC. This encodes CASSYSSGARIRYF.

This chain uses TRBV28 with TRBJ1-5; 9 nucleotides agree with TRBD1. J gave up 3 bases and V 4 bases, and 10 bases lay outside the gene matches. Germline CDR1 MDHEN, CDR2 SYDVKM. This CDR3 is 17 amino acids long. The CDR3 DNA is TGTGCCAGCAGTTCAACGGGACAGGGCCTTGCCAATCAGCCCCAGCATTTT. It yields the protein CASSSTGQGLANQPQHF.

The V and J genes are TRBV5-1 and TRBJ2-3; 7 bases agree with TRBD1. The CDR3 extends over 12 amino acids. Germline CDR1 is SGHRS and CDR2 is YFSETQ. Unmatched junction bases numbered 10, after V lost 5 bases and J lost 13 bases. The CDR3 spells CASRRGRLVEYF. The CDR3 coding sequence is TGCGCCAGCAGAAGGGGGCGCCTTGTGGAGTATTTT.

This chain uses TRBV6-1 with TRBJ2-7; 11 nucleotides align to TRBD2. The germline V gene has CDR1 MNHNS and CDR2 SASEGT. Trimming removed 4 bases from V and 1 base from J; junction bases left unmatched: 6. This CDR3 spans 16 amino acids. The CDR3 loop is CASSALLAGASYEQYF. CDR3 nucleotide sequence: TGTGCCAGCAGTGCCCTACTAGCGGGGGCTTCCTACGAGCAGTACTTC.